Below, 24 T cell receptor beta chains from the same sample are listed, as sequenced in a study of shared clonotypes between healthy human individuals. The method was immunoSEQ multiplex PCR; TCRdb's version includes in-frame clones alone and lacks a portion of them. The table lists about 1.1 million clones, 78% of them singletons. Sequencing was performed on memory CD4+ T cells from PBMCs. This sample's subset: CD45RA-negative fraction. The origin of the receptors is a man between 18 and 35 years old in good health. Some clones in this sample may be carry-over from other donors' samples.

The chain uses TRBV28 and TRBJ2-3; D unclear. This CDR3 region has 15 residues. From germline, CDR1 is MDHEN and CDR2 SYDVKM. Trimming pared 3 bases from V and 6 bases from J, leaving 16 bases between. DNA for the CDR3: TGTGCCAGCAGTTTTCTCTCCCTACCCAGGGATACGCAGTATTTT. Translating it yields CASSFLSLPRDTQYF.

This clone occurred a few times. This chain links TRBV5-1 with TRBJ2-3; D is perhaps TRBD1 or TRBD2 (6 bases each). V was clipped by 2 bases and J by 2 bases, with 15 bases between them. The CDR3 has 16 amino acids. Germline CDR1 reads SGHRS; CDR2 reads YFSETQ. CDR3: CASSFLAGQATDTQYF. CDR3 DNA: TGCGCCAGCAGCTTTCTGGCGGGACAAGCCACAGATACGCAGTATTTT.

This clone was counted once. This chain's CDR3 is CASSPGVDYNEQFF. CDR3 DNA: TGTGCCAGCAGCCCAGGGGTTGACTACAATGAGCAGTTCTTC. This chain connects TRBV7-2 to TRBJ2-1; D is possibly TRBD1 (6 bases). Between the trimmed V and J ends, which lost 5 bases and 3 bases, there was a span of 11 bases. This CDR3 contains 14 residues. Germline V gene data show CDR1 as SGHTA and CDR2 as FQGNSA. Looking up the rest from reference TRBV7-2 and TRBJ2-1 gives the full variable domain: GAGVSQSPSNKVTEKGKDVELRCDPISGHTALYWYRQSLGQGLEFLIYFQGNSAPDKSGLPSDRFSAERTGGSVSTLTIQRTQQEDSAVYLCASSPGVDYNEQFFGPGTRLTVL.

The chain combines TRBV25-1 with TRBJ2-1; D is possibly TRBD1 or TRBD2 (5 bases each). The V gene lost 7 bases and the J gene lost 12 bases, with 22 bases spanning the gap. CDR3 length: 14 amino acids. The germline gives CDR1 MGHDK, CDR2 SYGVNS. CDR3 region: CASTGDQGPNWQFF. CDR3 coding DNA: TGTGCCAGCACTGGGGACCAAGGCCCAAATTGGCAGTTCTTC.

This chain connects TRBV7-3 to TRBJ2-2; D is perhaps TRBD1 (5 bases). The V gene's germline CDR1 is SGHTA and CDR2 FQGTGA. The CDR3 runs to 16 residues. Trimming removed 3 bases at V and 4 bases at J, with 15 bases between. The CDR3 spells CASSFLAGKTTGELFF. In DNA, the CDR3 is TGTGCCAGCAGCTTTCTTGCAGGGAAGACCACCGGGGAGCTGTTTTTT.

The chain is built from TRBV7-2 and TRBJ2-7; 9 bases match TRBD1. Germline CDR1 SGHTA, CDR2 FQGNSA. The length of the CDR3 is 17 residues. Losses at the gene ends were 0 bases for V and 0 bases for J; bases not matched to a gene: 6. CDR3 sequence (DNA): TGTGCCAGCAGCTTAGCCGGGACAGGGTCACACTCCTACGAGCAGTACTTC. Translation: CASSLAGTGSHSYEQYF.

The V call is TRBV25-1, the J call TRBJ2-6, with D unresolved. Germline values: CDR1 MGHDK, CDR2 SYGVNS. Trimming stripped 7 bases from V and 2 bases from J, with 12 bases between. The CDR3 sequence is 15 residues long. The CDR3 bases are TGTGCCAGCACCTCATCTGAGGCTGGGGCCAACGTCCTGACTTTC. As protein: CASTSSEAGANVLTF.

The rearrangement links TRBV7-3 to TRBJ2-1, with D uncertain. This CDR3 is built from 13 residues. Germline CDR1 reads SGHTA; CDR2 reads FQGTGA. V lost 5 bases and J lost 8, with 13 bases in between. CDR3 amino acids: CASSPSPLDEQFF. As DNA, the CDR3 is TGTGCCAGCAGCCCCAGCCCTTTGGATGAGCAGTTCTTC. The complete variable domain, with remaining parts taken from reference TRBV7-3 and TRBJ2-1, reads GAGVSQTPSNKVTEKGKYVELRCDPISGHTALYWYRQSLGQGPEFLIYFQGTGAADDSGLPNDRFFAVRPEGSVSTLKIQRTERGDSAVYLCASSPSPLDEQFFGPGTRLTVL.

The gene calls are TRBV19 and TRBJ1-5, with 8 nucleotides matching TRBD1. CDR3 size: 14 residues. The germline CDR1 and CDR2 sequences are LNHDA and SQIVND (reference sequence). Losses at the gene ends were 6 bases for V and 5 bases for J; bases not matched to a gene: 6. This chain's CDR3 is CASRKTGAHQPQHF. The DNA for the CDR3 is TGTGCCAGTAGAAAGACAGGGGCCCATCAGCCCCAGCATTTT.

This clone was recorded only once. V is TRBV5-1 and J is TRBJ2-2; 8 positions agree with TRBD2. Germline trimming cut 2 bases from V and 5 bases from J; bases unmatched to any gene: 5. CDR3 size: 15 residues. Germline lookup yields CDR1 SGHRS and CDR2 YFSETQ. Written as DNA, the CDR3 is TGCGCCAGCAGCTTAGCGGGAGAGGGGACCGGGGAGCTGTTTTTT. This codes for CASSLAGEGTGELFF. Looking up the rest from reference TRBV5-1 and TRBJ2-2 gives the full variable domain: KAGVTQTPRYLIKTRGQQVTLSCSPISGHRSVSWYQQTPGQGLQFLFEYFSETQRNKGNFPGRFSGRQFSNSRSEMNVSTLELGDSALYLCASSLAGEGTGELFFGEGSRLTVL.

This chain links TRBV18 with TRBJ2-7; D is undetermined. V was pared by 3 bases and J by 3 bases, with 18 bases between. Per germline, CDR1 KGHSH and CDR2 LQKENI. This CDR3 region has 16 residues. CDR3 sequence reads: CASSPSFDLDIYEQYF. CDR3 DNA sequence: TGTGCCAGCTCACCTTCTTTTGACCTAGACATCTACGAGCAGTACTTC.

The genes are TRBV14 and TRBJ1-2; TRBD1 matches at 9 bases. Germline CDR1 reads SGHDN; CDR2 reads FVKESK. J lost 8 bases, V lost 0 bases, and 13 bases had no gene match. The CDR3 is 17 amino acids. DNA of the CDR3: TGTGCCAGCAGCCAAGAGGCCGGGACAGGGCATAGAAGGGGCTACACCTTC. Protein product: CASSQEAGTGHRRGYTF.

The rearrangement uses TRBV10-3 and TRBJ1-2; a possible D gene is TRBD1 (5 bases). There are 11 residues in the CDR3. Between the trimmed V and J ends, which lost 8 bases and 6 bases, there was a span of 10 bases. Per germline, CDR1 ENHRY and CDR2 SYGVKD. The CDR3 protein is CAIGGVDGYTF. In nucleotides, the CDR3 is TGTGCCATCGGGGGTGTTGATGGCTACACCTTC.

On this clone itself: Other DNA sequences within the sample encode an identical CDR3. The CDR3 region is CASSLDSGVDQPQHF. The CDR3 nucleotides are TGCGCCAGCAGCTTGGATTCAGGGGTTGATCAGCCCCAGCATTTT. J is TRBJ1-5 and V is TRBV5-1; maybe TRBD1 (6 bases). The V gene's germline CDR1 is SGHRS and CDR2 YFSETQ. CDR3 size: 15 residues. V shed 0 bases and J shed 5 bases, with 12 bases lying between them.

The rearrangement joins TRBV7-9 to TRBJ2-6, with D unclear. The length of the CDR3 is 13 residues. With 7 bases removed from V and 0 bases from J, the gap between germline ends came to 4 bases. Germline-derived CDR1 and CDR2 are SEHNR and FQNEAQ (reference sequence). The CDR3 nucleotides are TGTGCCAGCATGAACTCTGGGGCCAACGTCCTGACTTTC. Amino acids: CASMNSGANVLTF.

The gene calls are TRBV7-9 and TRBJ1-2, with D perhaps matching TRBD1 (5 bases). The CDR3 extends over 13 amino acids. The V and J ends lost 6 bases and 3 bases respectively, with 11 bases between them. Germline CDR1 is SEHNR and CDR2 is FQNEAQ (reference sequence). Here the CDR3 reads CASSRTGDYGYTF. CDR3 DNA sequence: TGTGCCAGCAGTCGGACGGGGGACTATGGCTACACCTTC.

This clone showed up just once. The chain recombines TRBV7-2 with TRBJ2-3; D not certain. Germline assignment: CDR1 SGHTA and CDR2 FQGNSA. The CDR3 loop spans 13 amino acids. With 5 bases removed from V and 10 bases from J, the gap between germline ends came to 16 bases. This CDR3 reads CASSPPSLAAQYF. The DNA for the CDR3 is TGTGCCAGCAGCCCCCCTTCCCTGGCGGCGCAGTATTTT.

J is TRBJ1-3 and V is TRBV28, with 9 bases that match TRBD1. The CDR3 is 15 amino acids. Trimming at V came to 6 bases and at J to 5 bases, leaving 8 bases not matched to a gene. Germline CDR1 and CDR2: MDHEN and SYDVKM. For the CDR3, the DNA is TGTGCCAGCAGCTCCCTGACAGGGGGGAGAAACACCATATATTTT. Protein: CASSSLTGGRNTIYF.

This clone was seen repeatedly, ten times or more. The V gene is TRBV4-3, the J gene TRBJ2-7, with D perhaps matching TRBD1 or TRBD2 (7 bases each). The length of the CDR3 is 15 residues. V lost 0 bases to trimming and J lost 5 bases, with 14 bases between them. Per the germline V gene, CDR1 is LGHNA and CDR2 is YSLEER. The CDR3 loop is CASSQDVRGGHEQYF. CDR3 coding DNA: TGCGCCAGCAGCCAAGATGTCAGGGGGGGCCACGAGCAGTACTTC.

J is TRBJ2-2 and V is TRBV5-1; 9 bases agree with TRBD2. Germline lookup yields CDR1 SGHRS and CDR2 YFSETQ. The CDR3 is 15 amino acids. V shed 5 bases and J 4 bases; nucleotides not matched to a gene: 6. CDR3 bases: TGCGCCAGCAGGACGGGACTAGCTTCCACCGGGGAGCTGTTTTTT. Encoded protein: CASRTGLASTGELFF.

The genes are TRBV5-1 and TRBJ1-3; 8 nucleotides align to TRBD1. The trim removed 3 bases at V and 6 bases at J, leaving 8 bases unmatched. Germline V lookup: CDR1 SGHRS, CDR2 YFSETQ. This CDR3 region has 15 residues. In DNA form, the CDR3 reads TGCGCCAGCAGCTCCCGGACAGGGAGGGAAAACACCATATATTTT. As protein: CASSSRTGRENTIYF.

V is TRBV5-1 and J is TRBJ2-5, with D hard to call. V shed 0 bases and J shed 5 bases, with 11 bases lying between them. CDR1 and CDR2 (germline): SGHRS, YFSETQ. This CDR3 region has 14 residues. The CDR3 reads CASSLGSFRETQYF. As DNA, the CDR3 is TGCGCCAGCAGCTTGGGCAGTTTTAGGGAGACCCAGTACTTC.

This chain connects TRBV6-6 to TRBJ2-5; D is unresolved. The V and J ends lost 2 bases and 5 bases respectively, with 9 bases between them. In germline, CDR1 is MNHNY, CDR2 SVGAGI (reference sequence). This CDR3 is 13 amino acids long. The CDR3 reads CASSYVFWETQYF. The CDR3 bases are TGTGCCAGCAGTTACGTTTTCTGGGAGACCCAGTACTTC.

This clone was seen more than once but under ten times. The chain has TRBV2 and TRBJ1-3, with D hard to call. Per the germline V gene, CDR1 is SNHLY and CDR2 is FYNNEI. V lost 7 bases to trimming and J lost 0 bases, with 10 bases between them. The CDR3 consists of 14 residues. CDR3 bases: TGTGCCAGCATTTTGTATACCTCTGGAAACACCATATATTTT. Translating gives CASILYTSGNTIYF.